Included here is one TCR beta chain sequence, with context. With 5 bases removed from V and 3 bases from J, the gap between germline ends came to 6 bases. The CDR3 is made up of 12 amino acids. From germline, CDR1 is SGHTS and CDR2 YDEGEE. Libraries were prepared by immunoSEQ multiplex PCR; TCRdb keeps only in-frame clonotypes and omits some of them. Of about 120,000 clones in the sample, 88% were seen once. This entry belongs to a study of control samples from healthy donors and cancer patients. The rearrangement uses TRBV5-8 and TRBJ1-5; D is ambiguous. The TCR sequence derives from a man aged 35-49 years in good health. Material: blood. The CDR3 reads CASSPYNQPQHF. Written as DNA, the CDR3 is TGTGCCAGCAGTCCCTACAATCAGCCCCAGCATTTT.